This TCR beta chain appears in the sequencing data of a study of shared clonotypes between healthy human individuals. Study results and limitations: Compared with memory subsets, naive subsets generally had larger estimated richness.

Naive CD45RA+ and memory CD45RA-negative subsets were split from CD4+ cells. This clone was observed a single time. Its target is not known. Trimming took off 2 bases at V and 0 bases at J, with 11 bases between the two ends. CDR1 is MGHDK, CDR2 SYGVNS, per germline. The CDR3 is made up of 15 amino acids. Genomic DNA of every subset was divided equally among multiple immunoSEQ plates. Clones were read by immunoSEQ multiplex PCR, and TCRdb kept only the in-frame ones, dropping some. The sample contains over a million clones, roughly 96% of which appear only once. V and J are TRBV25-1 and TRBJ2-7; D is possibly TRBD2 (6 bases). Sequenced input: naive CD4+ T cells sorted from blood. Subset denoted: CD45RA+ positively selected. The sequence was obtained from a man in his thirties or forties in good health. DNA of the CDR3: TGTGCCAGCAGTGAAGGGGACTTACGCTCCTACGAGCAGTACTTC. Its translation is CASSEGDLRSYEQYF.